These 15 T cell receptor beta chains came from one sample sequenced in a study of blood T cells in healthy people across ages. Together with a sample-barcoded 5' primer, a J-beta primer mix was included in a second PCR lasting about 7 to 11 cycles. TCRdb reanalysed the 5' RACE reads using MiXCR and keeps one entry per CDR3 protein. Of about 900,000 distinct CDR3 sequences listed, around 48% are singletons. Sequencing was done on a sample of blood. All receptors derive from a man aged 30 to 39 in good health.

The chain employs TRBV29-1 and TRBJ2-7; perhaps TRBD1 as D (5 bases). V lost 4 bases to trimming and J lost 3 bases, with 13 bases between them. Germline loops: CDR1 SQVTM, CDR2 ANQGSEA. CDR3 length: 13 residues. The CDR3 nucleotides are TGCAGCGTTGTATTGGACACATACTACGAGCAGTACTTC. The encoded protein is CSVVLDTYYEQYF.

This clonotype was found many times. The CDR3 region has the DNA TGTGCCATCAGTGAGTGGATATACAATGAGCAGTACTTC. Protein: CAISEWIYNEQYF. The chain links TRBV10-3 to TRBJ2-5; no definite D call. The CDR3 is 13 amino acids. Trimming took off 1 base at V and 11 bases at J, with 14 bases between the two ends. Germline lookup yields CDR1 ENHRY and CDR2 SYGVKD.

This clonotype was detected a few times. The chain has TRBV12-3 or TRBV12-4 and TRBJ1-5; 8 positions match TRBD1. This CDR3 has 15 residues. V shed 1 base and J 6 bases; nucleotides not matched to a gene: 5. In DNA form, the CDR3 reads TGTGCCAGCAGTTTAGGCCAGGGGGCCGCTCAGCCCCAGCATTTT. It translates to CASSLGQGAAQPQHF.

The chain joins TRBV7-8 to TRBJ1-5; D perhaps matches TRBD1 (5 bases). V was shortened by 4 bases and J by 1 base, with 17 bases between the two germline ends. CDR1 is SGHVS and CDR2 is FQNEAQ in the germline V gene. The CDR3 spans 17 residues. CDR3 sequence: CASSSLAGGISNQPQHF. CDR3 coding DNA: TGTGCCAGCAGCTCTCTCGCGGGGGGGATAAGCAATCAGCCCCAGCATTTT.

There are many counts of this clonotype. The V call is TRBV20-1, the J call TRBJ2-7; 10 bases fit TRBD2. V lost 1 base and J lost 5; bases outside the gene matches: 11. The CDR3 is made up of 16 amino acids. The germline CDR1 and CDR2 sequences are DFQATT and SNEGSKA (reference sequence). The CDR3 loop is CSARVAGGTAENEQYF. CDR3 bases: TGCAGTGCTAGAGTAGCGGGGGGTACCGCCGAAAACGAGCAGTACTTC.

The chain has TRBV4-1 and TRBJ2-1; 7 bases match TRBD2. The CDR3 covers 15 residues. Germline CDR1 is MGHRA and CDR2 is YSYEKL. With V trimmed by 6 bases and J by 3 bases, 8 bases remained unmatched. CDR3 sequence reads: CASRATGGGYNEQFF. The DNA for the CDR3 is TGCGCCAGCAGGGCGACTGGCGGGGGCTACAATGAGCAGTTCTTC.

In this sample, this clonotype turned up a few times. This chain uses TRBV2 with TRBJ2-3; a weak D match, TRBD2 (6 bases). Trimming stripped 4 bases from V and 2 bases from J, with 10 bases between. The CDR3 consists of 14 residues. CDR1 SNHLY and CDR2 FYNNEI come from the germline V gene. The DNA for the CDR3 is TGTGCCAGCAGTGCCTTAGCGGTCACAGATACGCAGTATTTT. This translates into CASSALAVTDTQYF.

Only a few counts were recorded for this clonotype. J is TRBJ1-1 and V is TRBV4-2, with D unresolved. Germline values: CDR1 LGHNA, CDR2 YNFKEQ. The ends were cut back, 2 bases at V and 1 base at J, with 11 bases in the middle. This CDR3 has 15 amino acids. The CDR3 protein is CASSQLSSTNTEAFF. The CDR3 region has the DNA TGTGCCAGCAGCCAATTGTCGTCCACGAACACTGAAGCTTTCTTT.

The V call is TRBV4-1, the J call TRBJ2-1; 7 bases align to TRBD2. V trimming: 3 bases; J trimming: 8 bases; junction bases outside the gene matches: 4. CDR3 size: 13 residues. Looked up from germline, CDR1 is MGHRA and CDR2 is YSYEKL. CDR3 DNA sequence: TGCGCCAGCAGCCATACGGGGGGAGATGAGCAGTTCTTC. This codes for CASSHTGGDEQFF.

V is TRBV3-1 and J is TRBJ2-7; tentatively, D is TRBD2 (5 bases). The germline gives CDR1 LGHDT, CDR2 YNNKEL (reference sequence). V lost 1 base and J lost 1, with 14 bases in between. There are 16 residues in the CDR3. CDR3 nucleotides: TGTGCCAGCAGCCAAGGGTCCGGGATTCTATCCTACGAGCAGTACTTC. Translated: CASSQGSGILSYEQYF.

The chain joins TRBV20-1 to TRBJ1-4, with 7 bases that match TRBD1. Germline V CDR1 and CDR2: DFQATT, SNEGSKA (reference sequence). The CDR3 extends over 12 amino acids. V lost 4 bases to trimming and J lost 6 bases; unmatched junction nucleotides: 2. The CDR3 sequence: CSAIGTDEKLFF. In DNA form, the CDR3 reads TGCAGTGCTATTGGGACAGATGAAAAACTGTTTTTT.

This chain joins TRBV15 and TRBJ1-3, with D hard to call. The CDR3 totals 13 residues. Trimming left V 0 bases short and J 8 bases short, with 8 bases between. Germline V gene sequence: CDR1 LNHNV, CDR2 YYDKDF (reference sequence). Here the CDR3 reads CATSREREDTIYF. CDR3 bases: TGTGCCACCAGCAGAGAAAGGGAGGACACCATATATTTT. Full variable domain (missing parts from reference TRBV15 and TRBJ1-3): DAMVIQNPRYQVTQFGKPVTLSCSQTLNHNVMYWYQQKSSQAPKLLFHYYDKDFNNEADTPDNFQSRRPNTSFCFLDIRSPGLGDTAMYLCATSREREDTIYFGEGSWLTVV.

To note about this clonotype: The junction departs from germline at one end; a sequencing error may be responsible. The chain carries TRBV4-2 and TRBJ2-7; D is perhaps TRBD1 (5 bases). The CDR3 contains 12 residues. Germline values: CDR1 LGHNA, CDR2 YNFKEQ. The CDR3 loop reads CASSRGSDEQYF. The CDR3 DNA sequence: TGTGCCAGCAGCCGGGGCTCCGACGAGCAGTACTTC.

The chain recombines TRBV12-3 or TRBV12-4 with TRBJ2-1; D remains ambiguous. The CDR3 covers 13 residues. V lost 6 bases and J lost 2, with 8 bases in between. The chain's CDR3 is CASSRSPYNEQFF. CDR3 bases: TGTGCCAGCAGCCGTAGCCCCTACAATGAGCAGTTCTTC.

This clonotype was counted only a few times. The chain joins TRBV7-9 to TRBJ1-5; 8 positions match TRBD1. The CDR3 consists of 17 residues. V dropped 2 bases and J dropped 2; count of bases not matched to a gene: 8. CDR1 is SEHNR and CDR2 is FQNEAQ in the germline V gene (reference sequence). The CDR3 is CASSLLGQVTGNQPQHF. CDR3 nucleotides: TGTGCCAGCAGCTTACTGGGACAGGTAACGGGCAATCAGCCCCAGCATTTT.